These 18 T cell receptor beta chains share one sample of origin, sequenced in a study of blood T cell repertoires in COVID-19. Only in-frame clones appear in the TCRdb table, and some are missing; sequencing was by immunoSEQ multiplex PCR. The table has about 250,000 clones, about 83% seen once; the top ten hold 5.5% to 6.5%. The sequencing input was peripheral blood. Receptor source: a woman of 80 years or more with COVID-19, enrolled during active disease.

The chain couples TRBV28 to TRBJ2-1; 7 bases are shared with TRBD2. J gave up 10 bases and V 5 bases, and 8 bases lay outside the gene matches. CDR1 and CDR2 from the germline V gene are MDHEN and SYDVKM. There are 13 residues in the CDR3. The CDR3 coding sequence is TGTGCCAGCAGTCATCGACTAGCTCAGGAGCAGTTCTTC. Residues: CASSHRLAQEQFF.

CDR3 sequence: CASRESGVNYGYTF. CDR3 bases: TGTGCCAGCAGGGAGTCAGGGGTTAACTATGGCTACACCTTC. The chain combines TRBV6-5 with TRBJ1-2; tentative D call: TRBD1 (6 bases). Germline CDR1 is MNHEY and CDR2 is SVGAGI. Trimming took 6 bases from V and 1 from J, leaving 12 bases between them. The CDR3 runs 14 residues.

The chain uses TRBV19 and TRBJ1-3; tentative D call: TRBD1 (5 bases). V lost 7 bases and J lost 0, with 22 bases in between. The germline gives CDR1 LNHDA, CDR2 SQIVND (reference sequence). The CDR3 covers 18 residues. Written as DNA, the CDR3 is TGTGCCAGTACCCCTACTCGACAGACGATTTCCTCTGGAAACACCATATATTTT. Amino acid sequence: CASTPTRQTISSGNTIYF.

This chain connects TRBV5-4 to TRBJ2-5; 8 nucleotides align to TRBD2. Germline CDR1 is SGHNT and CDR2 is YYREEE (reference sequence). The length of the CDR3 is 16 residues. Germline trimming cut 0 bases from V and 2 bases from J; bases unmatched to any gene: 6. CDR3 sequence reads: CASSLASGGGQETQYF. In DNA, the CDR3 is TGTGCCAGCAGCTTGGCAAGCGGGGGTGGGCAAGAGACCCAGTACTTC.

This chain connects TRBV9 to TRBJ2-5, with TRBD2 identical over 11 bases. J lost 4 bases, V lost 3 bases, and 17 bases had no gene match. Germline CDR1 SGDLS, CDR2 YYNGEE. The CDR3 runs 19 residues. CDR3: CASSAGVGISGGAGETQYF. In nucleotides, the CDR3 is TGTGCCAGCAGCGCCGGAGTGGGGATTAGCGGGGGGGCCGGAGAGACCCAGTACTTC.

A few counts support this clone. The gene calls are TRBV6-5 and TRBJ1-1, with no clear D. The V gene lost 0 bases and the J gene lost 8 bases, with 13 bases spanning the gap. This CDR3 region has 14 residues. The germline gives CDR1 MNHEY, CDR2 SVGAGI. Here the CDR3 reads CASSYSKLGKEAFF. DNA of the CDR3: TGTGCCAGCAGTTACTCGAAACTCGGTAAAGAAGCTTTCTTT.

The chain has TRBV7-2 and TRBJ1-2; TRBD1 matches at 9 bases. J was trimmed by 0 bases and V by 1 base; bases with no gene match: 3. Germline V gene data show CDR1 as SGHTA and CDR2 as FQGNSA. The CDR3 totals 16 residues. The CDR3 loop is CASSLVWDRANYGYTF. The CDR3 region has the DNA TGTGCCAGCAGCTTAGTGTGGGACAGGGCTAACTATGGCTACACCTTC.

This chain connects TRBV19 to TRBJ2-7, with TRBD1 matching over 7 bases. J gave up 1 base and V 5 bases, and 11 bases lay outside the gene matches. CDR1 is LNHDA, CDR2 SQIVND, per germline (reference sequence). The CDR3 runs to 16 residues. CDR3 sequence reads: CASSRFGTALSYEQYF. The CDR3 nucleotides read TGTGCCAGTAGTCGATTCGGGACAGCTTTATCCTACGAGCAGTACTTC.

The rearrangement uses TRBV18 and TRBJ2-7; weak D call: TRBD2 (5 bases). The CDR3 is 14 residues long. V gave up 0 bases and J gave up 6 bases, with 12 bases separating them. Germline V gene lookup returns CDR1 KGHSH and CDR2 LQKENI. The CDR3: CASSPPARVPEQYF. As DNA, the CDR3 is TGTGCCAGCTCACCACCCGCGAGGGTCCCCGAGCAGTACTTC.

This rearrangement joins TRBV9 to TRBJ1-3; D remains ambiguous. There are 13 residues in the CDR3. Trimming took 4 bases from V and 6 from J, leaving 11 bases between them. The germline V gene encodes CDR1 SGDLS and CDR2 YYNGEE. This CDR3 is CASSKASVNTIYF. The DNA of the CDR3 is TGTGCCAGCAGCAAAGCCTCGGTAAACACCATATATTTT.

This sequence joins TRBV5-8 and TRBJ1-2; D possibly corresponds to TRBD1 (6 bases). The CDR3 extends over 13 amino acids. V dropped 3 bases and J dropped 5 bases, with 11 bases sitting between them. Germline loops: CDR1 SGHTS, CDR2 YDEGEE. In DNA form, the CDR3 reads TGTGCCAGCAGCTCAACAGGGCGATATGGCTACACCTTC. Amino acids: CASSSTGRYGYTF.

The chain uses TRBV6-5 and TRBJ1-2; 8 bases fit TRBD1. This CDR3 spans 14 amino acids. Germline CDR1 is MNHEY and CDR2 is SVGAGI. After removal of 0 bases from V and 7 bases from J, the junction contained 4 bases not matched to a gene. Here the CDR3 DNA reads TGTGCCAGCAGTTACTCGGGCAGGGGGCTTGGCTACACCTTC. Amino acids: CASSYSGRGLGYTF.

The CDR3 DNA sequence: TGTGCCAGTAGTAGCCCAGGACAGGGCCTTTGGGGCTACACCTTC. It specifies CASSSPGQGLWGYTF. The chain joins TRBV19 to TRBJ1-2; TRBD1 matches at 8 bases. Trimming cost V 4 bases and J 8 bases; bases outside gene matches: 12. Germline V gene lookup returns CDR1 LNHDA and CDR2 SQIVND (reference sequence). The CDR3 is 15 amino acids.

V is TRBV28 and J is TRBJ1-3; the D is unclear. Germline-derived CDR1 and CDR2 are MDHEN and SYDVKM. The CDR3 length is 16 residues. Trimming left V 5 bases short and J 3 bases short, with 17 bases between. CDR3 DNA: TGTGCCAGCAGTGCATTAGCGTCACTAGGTGGAAACACCATATATTTT. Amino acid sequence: CASSALASLGGNTIYF.

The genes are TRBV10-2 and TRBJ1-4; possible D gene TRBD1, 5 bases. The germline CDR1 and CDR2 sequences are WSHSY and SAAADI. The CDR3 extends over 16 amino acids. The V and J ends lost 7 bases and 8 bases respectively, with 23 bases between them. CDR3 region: CASTPPGVTAGEKLFF. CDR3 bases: TGCGCCAGCACCCCACCAGGCGTGACAGCCGGGGAAAAACTGTTTTTT.

CDR3 DNA sequence: TGTGCCAGCTCACTCTCAGGGCTTTGGGGTAACAATGAGCAGTTCTTC. Its translation is CASSLSGLWGNNEQFF. The V gene is TRBV18, the J gene TRBJ2-1; maybe TRBD1 (5 bases). This CDR3 spans 16 amino acids. CDR1 is KGHSH, CDR2 LQKENI, per germline. V lost 4 bases and J 5 bases, leaving 18 bases between the germline ends.

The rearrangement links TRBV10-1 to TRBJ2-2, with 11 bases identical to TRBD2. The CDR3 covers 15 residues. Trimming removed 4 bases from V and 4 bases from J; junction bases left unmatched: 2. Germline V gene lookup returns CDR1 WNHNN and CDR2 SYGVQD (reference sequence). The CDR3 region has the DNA TGCGCCAGCAGTGGGCTAGCGGGGGGCACCGGGGAGCTGTTTTTT. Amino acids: CASSGLAGGTGELFF.

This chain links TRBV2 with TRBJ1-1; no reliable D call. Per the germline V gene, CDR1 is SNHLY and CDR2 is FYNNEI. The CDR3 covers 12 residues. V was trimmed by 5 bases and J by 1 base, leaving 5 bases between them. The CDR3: CASSLENTEAFF. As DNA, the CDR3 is TGTGCCAGCAGTCTAGAGAACACTGAAGCTTTCTTT.